What follows are 10 T cell receptor beta chains derived from one specimen sequenced in a study of monozygotic twins with inflammatory bowel disease. TCRdb re-called the 5' RACE reads, yielding one record per CDR3 amino acid sequence without DNA. This sample's table reports about 160,000 distinct CDR3 sequences. The sample was blood. The receptors were sampled from a human donor with ulcerative colitis or Crohn's disease, or a healthy co-twin of an affected twin (not recorded which).

The chain couples TRBV3-1 to TRBJ1-3. Germline V gives CDR1 LGHDT, CDR2 YNNKEL (reference sequence). The CDR3 is 13 amino acids. This CDR3 reads CASSQDLENTIYF.

V gene TRBV5-1 combines with J gene TRBJ2-5. CDR3 length: 14 amino acids. From germline, CDR1 is SGHRS and CDR2 YFSETQ. CDR3 loop: CASHLGGPEETQYF.

The chain links TRBV6-5 to TRBJ1-1; TCRdb gives TRBD1 as the D gene, but with no DNA this cannot be confirmed. CDR3 length: 12 amino acids. CDR1 is MNHEY and CDR2 is SVGAGI in the germline V gene. This CDR3 reads CASSPQGYEAFF.

The chain has TRBV9 and TRBJ1-2; as DNA is missing, the TRBD1 call by TCRdb cannot be tested. The CDR3 spans 15 residues. Germline CDR1 is SGDLS and CDR2 is YYNGEE. This CDR3 is CASSIEGTTNYGYTF.

The chain's CDR3 is CASRSGTEWREQYF. The V call is TRBV7-3, the J call TRBJ2-7; TCRdb designates TRBD1, a call that cannot be tested without DNA. This CDR3 is built from 14 residues. Per the germline V gene, CDR1 is SGHTA and CDR2 is FQGTGA.

The CDR3 reads CASSRPPLPDYGYTF. J is TRBJ1-2 and V is TRBV7-2; TCRdb outputs TRBD1, but without DNA this stays unchecked. Germline V gene sequence: CDR1 SGHTA, CDR2 FQGNSA. This CDR3 has 15 residues.

The rearrangement uses TRBV15 and TRBJ1-2; the TCRdb call, TRBD1, lacks DNA for checking. The CDR3 spans 18 residues. Germline V gene sequence: CDR1 LNHNV, CDR2 YYDKDF (reference sequence). The CDR3: CATSRDPPHRGRVYGYTF.

The chain recombines TRBV28 with TRBJ1-2; the TCRdb call, TRBD1, lacks DNA for checking. The CDR3 has 14 residues. Germline CDR1 is MDHEN and CDR2 is SYDVKM. CDR3 protein: CASSLSAGTYGYTF.

The chain recombines TRBV5-1 with TRBJ1-1; the D gene TCRdb calls, TRBD1, cannot be checked with no DNA. CDR1 is SGHRS, CDR2 YFSETQ, per germline. The CDR3 is 16 amino acids. The CDR3 is CASSLVTGRVNTEAFF.

This chain connects TRBV5-1 to TRBJ2-3; there is no DNA to check the TCRdb D call of TRBD2. The CDR3 covers 16 residues. The germline CDR1 and CDR2 sequences are SGHRS and YFSETQ. This chain's CDR3 is CASSPNSGVGTDTQYF.